This TCR beta chain was captured in a study of response to subunit inactivated influenza vaccine. Whole-study results and caveats: That few new T cells are recruited by each seasonal influenza vaccination was the authors' suggestion.

TCRdb processed the RT-PCR reads anew with MiXCR; each CDR3 protein has one entry. The sample lists a few hundred thousand distinct CDR3 sequences; 20% to 25% were seen once. As to this clonotype: Its antigen is unidentified.

The CDR3 length is 15 residues. Losses at the gene ends were 6 bases for V and 4 bases for J; bases not matched to a gene: 1. Per germline, CDR1 MNHNS and CDR2 SASEGT. The sequence came from a man between 45 and 75 years old who received an inactivated influenza vaccine. The rearrangement links TRBV6-1 to TRBJ1-6; TRBD1 agrees at 12 bases. The sample was PBMCs from blood, taken less than 22 months after vaccination. The CDR3 reads CASRGQGAYNSPLHF. DNA of the CDR3: TGTGCCAGCAGGGGACAGGGGGCATATAATTCACCCCTCCACTTT.